A single sample gave rise to the 23 T cell receptor beta chains below, sequenced in a study of siplizumab effects on memory and regulatory T cells. The protocol was immunoSEQ multiplex PCR, while the TCRdb copy is restricted to in-frame clones and leaves out a portion. This table holds about 60,000 clones, roughly 85% found once. What was sequenced was memory CD4+ T cells sorted from blood. The receptors here all came from a human donor in good health.

This rearrangement joins TRBV2 to TRBJ2-7; D not certain. The V end lost 6 bases, the J end lost 3 bases, and 6 bases lay between the germline ends. The length of the CDR3 is 11 residues. Germline V CDR1 and CDR2: SNHLY, FYNNEI. CDR3 loop: CASRKGYEQYF. CDR3 bases: TGTGCCAGCAGAAAGGGCTACGAGCAGTACTTC.

The chain recombines TRBV6-5 with TRBJ2-2, with a possible D match to TRBD2 (6 bases). The CDR3 loop spans 15 amino acids. Trimming removed 7 bases from V and 0 bases from J, with 12 bases in between. Germline V gene lookup returns CDR1 MNHEY and CDR2 SVGAGI. The CDR3 is CASNTGTPNTGELFF. In nucleotides, the CDR3 is TGTGCCAGCAACACTGGGACTCCGAACACCGGGGAGCTGTTTTTT.

The CDR3 here is CASSSQGLAGVYNEQFF. DNA for the CDR3: TGTGCCAGCAGCTCCCAGGGACTAGCGGGAGTCTACAATGAGCAGTTCTTC. The chain recombines TRBV7-9 with TRBJ2-1, with 14 bases identical to TRBD2. There are 17 residues in the CDR3. With V trimmed by 4 bases and J by 3 bases, 5 bases remained unmatched. Germline V gene data show CDR1 as SEHNR and CDR2 as FQNEAQ (reference sequence).

This rearrangement joins TRBV7-9 to TRBJ1-2; perhaps TRBD1 as D (5 bases). The germline CDR1 and CDR2 sequences are SEHNR and FQNEAQ (reference sequence). CDR3 length: 13 amino acids. V lost 1 base and J 3 bases, leaving 6 bases between the germline ends. As DNA, the CDR3 is TGTGCCAGCAGCTTAGAAGGGGACTATGGCTACACCTTC. Translated, it gives CASSLEGDYGYTF. Supplemented by reference TRBV7-9 and TRBJ1-2, the full variable domain reads DTGVSQNPRHKITKRGQNVTFRCDPISEHNRLYWYRQTLGQGPEFLTYFQNEAQLEKSRLLSDRFSAERPKGSFSTLEIQRTEQGDSAMYLCASSLEGDYGYTFGSGTRLTVV.

The V gene is TRBV21-1, the J gene TRBJ2-3; TRBD2, the D gene given by the table, was not confirmed from the DNA. TRBV21-1 is assigned pseudogene status. The CDR3 is made up of 18 amino acids. CDR3 region: CASSKKIKRGGRSDTQYF. The CDR3 nucleotides read TGTGCCAGCAGCAAAAAGATCAAGCGGGGGGGCCGGTCAGATACGCAGTATTTT.

This rearrangement joins TRBV4-1 to TRBJ2-2, with 8 positions matching TRBD1. CDR1 and CDR2 (germline): MGHRA, YSYEKL. The CDR3 is made up of 16 amino acids. V was clipped by 4 bases and J by 4 bases; unmatched bases: 8. The CDR3 loop is CASSPRQGQGTGELFF. CDR3 in DNA: TGCGCCAGCAGCCCAAGACAGGGGCAGGGCACCGGGGAGCTGTTTTTT.

This chain joins TRBV5-4 and TRBJ2-7; perhaps D is TRBD1 or TRBD2 (5 bases each). Trimming removed 0 bases at V and 4 bases at J, with 17 bases between. The germline CDR1 and CDR2 sequences are SGHNT and YYREEE (reference sequence). The CDR3 totals 16 residues. For the CDR3, the DNA is TGTGCCAGCAGCTTGGAGCGTCAAGTGGGGGTTTACGAGCAGTACTTC. It yields the protein CASSLERQVGVYEQYF.

This chain uses TRBV7-3 with TRBJ2-1, with no clear D. Germline V gives CDR1 SGHTA, CDR2 FQGTGA. With 2 bases removed from V and 2 bases from J, the gap between germline ends came to 10 bases. CDR3 length equals 15 residues. The CDR3: CASSLYAETYNEQFF. The CDR3 DNA is TGTGCCAGCAGCTTATATGCTGAGACCTACAATGAGCAGTTCTTC. The complete variable domain, with remaining parts taken from reference TRBV7-3 and TRBJ2-1, reads GAGVSQTPSNKVTEKGKYVELRCDPISGHTALYWYRQSLGQGPEFLIYFQGTGAADDSGLPNDRFFAVRPEGSVSTLKIQRTERGDSAVYLCASSLYAETYNEQFFGPGTRLTVL.

V is TRBV6-6 and J is TRBJ2-7, with TRBD1 identical over 7 bases. The CDR3 is made up of 16 amino acids. The ends lost 6 bases at V and 3 bases at J; junction bases unmatched: 14. Germline-derived CDR1 and CDR2 are MNHNY and SVGAGI (reference sequence). As DNA, the CDR3 is TGTGCCAGCAGGCCGATGACAGGGAACGCCCTCTACGAGCAGTACTTC. It is translated as CASRPMTGNALYEQYF.

The J gene is TRBJ2-1, the V gene TRBV18; weak D call: TRBD1 (5 bases). Germline values: CDR1 KGHSH, CDR2 LQKENI. The CDR3 is made up of 14 amino acids. Trimming removed 3 bases at V and 8 bases at J, with 14 bases between. CDR3 coding DNA: TGTGCCAGCTCACCCCCATCAGGGTTCCATGAGCAGTTCTTC. It specifies CASSPPSGFHEQFF.

The chain is built from TRBV6-1 and TRBJ2-3; D gene ambiguous. V dropped 3 bases and J dropped 5 bases, with 9 bases sitting between them. This CDR3 spans 13 amino acids. CDR1 and CDR2 (germline): MNHNS, SASEGT. The CDR3 nucleotides read TGTGCCAGCAGTGACTCTTGGGGAGATACGCAGTATTTT. This sequence encodes CASSDSWGDTQYF.

The J gene is TRBJ2-5, the V gene TRBV5-8; D is possibly TRBD1 (6 bases). The CDR3 is made up of 14 amino acids. From germline, CDR1 is SGHTS and CDR2 YDEGEE. V was clipped by 2 bases and J by 2 bases, with 10 bases between them. The DNA for the CDR3 is TGTGCCAGCAGCTTAGGACAGCTACAAGAGACCCAGTACTTC. Protein sequence: CASSLGQLQETQYF.

The chain couples TRBV7-2 to TRBJ1-6, with a tentative D call TRBD1 (6 bases). V was shortened by 5 bases and J by 0 bases, with 11 bases between the two germline ends. The CDR3 contains 16 residues. In germline, CDR1 is SGHTA, CDR2 FQGNSA. The DNA of the CDR3 is TGTGCCAGCAGCCCACAGGGCCCCTCCTATAATTCACCCCTCCACTTT. Amino acids: CASSPQGPSYNSPLHF.

The DNA of the CDR3 is TGCGCCAGCAGCAACGGACAGGGAACTGTTGGCTACACCTTC. It translates to CASSNGQGTVGYTF. The rearrangement joins TRBV5-1 to TRBJ1-2; TRBD1 matches 8 bases. The V gene end was trimmed by 4 bases and the J gene end by 7 bases; junction bases not matched to a gene: 9. This CDR3 has 14 amino acids. Per the germline V gene, CDR1 is SGHRS and CDR2 is YFSETQ.

V is TRBV5-1 and J is TRBJ2-7; no clear D gene. Germline CDR1 SGHRS, CDR2 YFSETQ. The ends were cut back, 2 bases at V and 2 bases at J, with 11 bases in the middle. CDR3 size: 14 residues. CDR3 sequence (DNA): TGCGCCAGCAGCTTAGGCCAGGAGACCTACGAGCAGTACTTC. Translation: CASSLGQETYEQYF.

This clone was seen once. The V call is TRBV7-2, the J call TRBJ2-2, with a possible D match to TRBD1 (5 bases). Trimming took off 3 bases at V and 4 bases at J, with 9 bases between the two ends. Germline CDR1 is SGHTA and CDR2 is FQGNSA. There are 14 residues in the CDR3. The DNA of the CDR3 is TGTGCCAGCAGCTTTAAGGGGTCCACCGGGGAGCTGTTTTTT. Protein sequence: CASSFKGSTGELFF.

The J gene is TRBJ1-2, the V gene TRBV28; TRBD1 agrees at 8 bases. With V trimmed by 4 bases and J by 6 bases, 7 bases remained unmatched. CDR1 and CDR2 (germline): MDHEN, SYDVKM. The CDR3 has 14 amino acids. The CDR3 DNA reads TGTGCCAGCAGTTACAACAGGGGGGCAGATGGCTACACCTTC. As protein: CASSYNRGADGYTF.

This clone has only one observation. The junction departs from the called germline gene at one end, perhaps through a read error. The J gene is TRBJ2-7, the V gene TRBV6-6; D gene unclear. CDR1 MNHNY and CDR2 SVGAGI come from the germline V gene (reference sequence). The CDR3 loop spans 11 amino acids. The chain's CDR3 is CASRYLIEQYF. Here the CDR3 DNA reads TGTGCCAGCAGATACTTAATCGAGCAGTACTTC.

The V and J genes are TRBV9 and TRBJ2-3, with D unresolved. V was cut by 0 bases and J by 9 bases, with 11 bases left in between. Germline assignment: CDR1 SGDLS and CDR2 YYNGEE. The CDR3 has 13 amino acids. CDR3 amino acids: CASSVASGSTQYF. In DNA, the CDR3 is TGTGCCAGCAGCGTAGCGTCGGGTTCGACGCAGTATTTT.

About this clone: This CDR3 is also generated by other DNA sequences in the sample. The rearrangement joins TRBV5-1 to TRBJ2-1; 11 bases match TRBD2. The germline V gene encodes CDR1 SGHRS and CDR2 YFSETQ. V lost 4 bases, J lost 5 bases, and 8 bases stayed unmatched. The CDR3 totals 16 residues. CDR3 in amino acids: CASSKGGTSGDNEQFF. The CDR3 DNA sequence: TGCGCCAGCAGCAAGGGGGGGACTAGCGGAGACAATGAGCAGTTCTTC.

The chain couples TRBV7-6 to TRBJ1-1; weak D call: TRBD1 (6 bases). Germline V CDR1 and CDR2: SGHVS, FNYEAQ. V was cut by 2 bases and J by 3 bases, with 7 bases left in between. The length of the CDR3 is 13 residues. DNA for the CDR3: TGTGCCAGCAGCTTAAACAGGGACACTGAAGCTTTCTTT. This sequence encodes CASSLNRDTEAFF.

V gene TRBV5-8 combines with J gene TRBJ2-3, with D maybe TRBD1 (5 bases). Trimming cost V 3 bases and J 10 bases, with 12 bases left between them. CDR3 length: 12 residues. Germline CDR1 is SGHTS and CDR2 is YDEGEE. The CDR3 region has the DNA TGTGCCAGCAGCTATAACCTAGGGGCGCAGTATTTT. This sequence encodes CASSYNLGAQYF.

The V gene is TRBV6-5, the J gene TRBJ1-2; D not resolved. The germline gives CDR1 MNHEY, CDR2 SVGAGI. There are 13 residues in the CDR3. The V end lost 5 bases, the J end lost 3 bases, and 10 bases lay between the germline ends. This chain's CDR3 is CASSLDGDYGYTF. For the CDR3, the DNA is TGTGCCAGCAGTCTCGACGGGGACTATGGCTACACCTTC.